The 17 T cell receptor beta chains below come from one sample, sequenced in a study of cytomegalovirus exposure and HLA in healthy donors. PCR used 60 Vbeta primers and 13 Jbeta primers. Produced via immunoSEQ multiplex PCR; TCRdb's table is partial and in-frame only. Among about 130,000 clones listed, roughly 88% were seen once. Input material: PBMCs. The receptors were sampled from a boy between 5 and 17 years old in good health and CMV-seronegative.

The CDR3 sequence: CAWTLTEPSYEQYF. Written as DNA, the CDR3 is TGTGCCTGGACGTTGACAGAACCATCCTACGAGCAGTACTTC. The chain combines TRBV30 with TRBJ2-7; tentatively, D is TRBD1 (5 bases). Trimming shortened V by 4 bases and J by 1 base, and 14 bases separated the two germline ends. The CDR3 runs to 14 residues. Looked up from germline, CDR1 is GTSNPN and CDR2 is SVGIG (reference sequence). The entire variable domain, with the rest obtained from reference TRBV30 and TRBJ2-7, is as follows: SQTIHQWPATLVQPVGSPLSLECTVEGTSNPNLYWYRQAAGRGLQLLFYSVGIGQISSEVPQNLSASRPQDRQFILSSKKLLLSDSGFYLCAWTLTEPSYEQYFGPGTRLTVT.

The V gene is TRBV5-4, the J gene TRBJ2-7, with D possibly matching TRBD2 (5 bases). V lost 0 bases to trimming and J lost 3 bases, with 7 bases between them. The CDR3 runs to 13 residues. Germline V gene data show CDR1 as SGHNT and CDR2 as YYREEE (reference sequence). DNA of the CDR3: TGTGCCAGCAGCTTGGGAGGGAACTACGAGCAGTACTTC. Translating it yields CASSLGGNYEQYF. The full variable domain, in which reference TRBV5-4 and TRBJ2-7 provide the parts outside the CDR3, is ETGVTQSPTHLIKTRGQQVTLRCSSQSGHNTVSWYQQALGQGPQFIFQYYREEENGRGNFPPRFSGLQFPNYSSELNVNALELDDSALYLCASSLGGNYEQYFGPGTRLTVT.

The CDR3 DNA is TGTGCCAGCAGCCCCCCCGGGACAGGGACCTACGAGCAGTACTTC. Encoded protein: CASSPPGTGTYEQYF. The chain links TRBV7-2 to TRBJ2-7, with TRBD1 identical over 9 bases. From germline, CDR1 is SGHTA and CDR2 FQGNSA. V lost 5 bases, J lost 2 bases, and 7 bases stayed unmatched. This CDR3 has 15 amino acids.

The J gene is TRBJ2-2, the V gene TRBV7-3; 13 nucleotides match TRBD2. Germline assignment: CDR1 SGHTA and CDR2 FQGTGA. With V trimmed by 4 bases and J by 4 bases, 3 bases remained unmatched. This CDR3 contains 16 residues. The CDR3: CASSSTSGGGTGELFF. CDR3 bases: TGTGCCAGCAGCTCAACTAGCGGGGGGGGCACCGGGGAGCTGTTTTTT.

The rearrangement links TRBV29-1 to TRBJ2-3; possible D gene TRBD2, 6 bases. Germline values: CDR1 SQVTM, CDR2 ANQGSEA. V was shortened by 4 bases and J by 0 bases, with 11 bases between the two germline ends. The CDR3 spans 14 residues. CDR3: CSVVVAASTDTQYF. CDR3 DNA: TGCAGCGTTGTGGTAGCGGCAAGCACAGATACGCAGTATTTT.

The chain has TRBV7-2 and TRBJ2-7, with 8 positions matching TRBD2. The CDR3 totals 15 residues. Germline loops: CDR1 SGHTA, CDR2 FQGNSA. J gave up 3 bases and V 3 bases, and 7 bases lay outside the gene matches. CDR3 protein: CASSLKSGSNYEQYF. The CDR3 DNA sequence: TGTGCCAGCAGCTTGAAAAGCGGGAGTAACTACGAGCAGTACTTC.

The J gene is TRBJ1-5, the V gene TRBV7-5. TRBV7-5 is flagged as a pseudogene. The CDR3 has 17 amino acids. For the CDR3, the DNA is TGTGTCAGAAGCCAGCCACCAGGACGGTGGGGAGATCAGCCCCAGCATTTT. Translation gives CVRSQPPGRWGDQPQHF.

V gene TRBV27 combines with J gene TRBJ2-3; 9 bases are shared with TRBD2. V gave up 4 bases and J gave up 1 base; unmatched junction bases: 18. The CDR3 spans 20 residues. Looked up from germline, CDR1 is MNHEY and CDR2 is SMNVEV (reference sequence). DNA of the CDR3: TGTGCCAGCAGTTCCGACCTATCTCTAGCGGGAAGGTGGGGCACAGATACGCAGTATTTT. Protein sequence: CASSSDLSLAGRWGTDTQYF.

The V and J genes are TRBV2 and TRBJ1-1; 10 bases match TRBD1. CDR3 size: 15 residues. Germline lookup yields CDR1 SNHLY and CDR2 FYNNEI. The J segment lost 6 bases and the V segment lost 6 bases, leaving 10 bases of the junction unmatched. The CDR3 loop reads CASRGQGTRVSEAFF. CDR3 coding DNA: TGTGCCAGCAGGGGACAGGGGACTCGAGTGTCTGAAGCTTTCTTT.

The rearrangement uses TRBV4-2 and TRBJ2-3; tentative D call: TRBD2 (5 bases). CDR3 length: 15 amino acids. Germline V CDR1 and CDR2: LGHNA, YNFKEQ. Deletions cut 2 bases from V and 1 base from J, with 10 bases between. Written as DNA, the CDR3 is TGTGCCAGCAGCCAAAGAGGGCCCGGCACAGATACGCAGTATTTT. Its translation: CASSQRGPGTDTQYF.

J is TRBJ1-4 and V is TRBV2; the D gene is possibly TRBD1 (6 bases). CDR1 is SNHLY, CDR2 FYNNEI, per germline. V shed 4 bases and J shed 4 bases, with 10 bases lying between them. This CDR3 region has 14 residues. CDR3: CASSVTGRNEKLFF. CDR3 in DNA: TGTGCCAGCAGTGTGACAGGCCGTAATGAAAAACTGTTTTTT.

In this sample, this clone turned up once. The chain uses TRBV9 and TRBJ2-1; D uncertain. CDR3 length equals 13 residues. V lost 4 bases, J lost 3 bases, and 8 bases lay in between. Germline V gene data show CDR1 as SGDLS and CDR2 as YYNGEE. The CDR3 DNA sequence: TGTGCCAGCAGCCGCGACTTCTACAATGAGCAGTTCTTC. It yields the protein CASSRDFYNEQFF.

J is TRBJ1-2 and V is TRBV6-1; 11 positions match TRBD1. The ends lost 6 bases at V and 8 bases at J; junction bases unmatched: 8. CDR1 is MNHNS and CDR2 is SASEGT in the germline V gene. CDR3 length equals 14 residues. The CDR3 DNA sequence: TGTGCCAGCAGCCTCGGGACAGGGGGTACGGGCTACACCTTC. Its translation is CASSLGTGGTGYTF.

This clone was seen a handful of times. This specimen includes other DNA sequences encoding the same CDR3. The CDR3 region is CSVAGQYQETQYF. CDR3 DNA: TGCAGCGTTGCCGGACAGTACCAAGAGACCCAGTACTTC. This rearrangement joins TRBV29-1 to TRBJ2-5; maybe TRBD1 (6 bases). The CDR3 runs 13 residues. With 4 bases removed from V and 0 bases from J, the gap between germline ends came to 9 bases. Germline CDR1 is SQVTM and CDR2 is ANQGSEA.

The rearrangement uses TRBV7-9 and TRBJ2-2; D is unresolved. V lost 3 bases, J lost 3 bases, and 11 bases lay in between. CDR1 and CDR2 from the germline V gene are SEHNR and FQNEAQ (reference sequence). The CDR3 totals 15 residues. CDR3 in amino acids: CASSFGFRDTGELFF. As DNA, the CDR3 is TGTGCCAGCAGCTTTGGTTTTCGGGACACCGGGGAGCTGTTTTTT. Full variable domain (rest looked up from reference TRBV7-9 and TRBJ2-2): DTGVSQNPRHKITKRGQNVTFRCDPISEHNRLYWYRQTLGQGPEFLTYFQNEAQLEKSRLLSDRFSAERPKGSFSTLEIQRTEQGDSAMYLCASSFGFRDTGELFFGEGSRLTVL.

The CDR3 sequence is CAWSVLGLAKNIQYF. The CDR3, as DNA: TGTGCCTGGAGTGTACTTGGGCTAGCCAAAAACATTCAGTACTTC. This sequence joins TRBV30 and TRBJ2-4; D gene unclear. V was clipped by 0 bases and J by 0 bases, with 9 bases between them. CDR3 length equals 15 residues. CDR1 and CDR2 from the germline V gene are GTSNPN and SVGIG (reference sequence).

V usage is TRBV6-7 and J usage is TRBJ2-1; TRBD2 is a possible D gene (6 bases). TRBV6-7 falls under the ORF class, with uncertain function. The CDR3 is 18 residues long. The ends were cut back, 0 bases at V and 0 bases at J, with 15 bases in the middle. The CDR3 DNA is TGTGCCAGCAGTTACTCGACGGCGGGGCCGAGCTCCTACAATGAGCAGTTCTTC. Residues: CASSYSTAGPSSYNEQFF.